This record covers a single T cell receptor beta chain. The target of this receptor is not known. Within one base of it there is no much larger clone, and no base qualities were kept. Genomic DNA was isolated from the sorted cells so that the TCRbeta CDR3 region could be sequenced. The immunoSEQ Assay was used to sequence the TCRbeta CDR3 regions. TCRdb holds this immuneACCESS table with in-frame rearrangements only. Some clones are missing; in checked studies, unresolved V genes explain under half, and the rest has no known cause. Recorded for this sample are tens of thousands of clones; roughly 84% of them occurred a single time. The top ten constitute 2.5% to 3.5% of the sample. The data were taken from a study of OX40 agonist ivuxolimab in advanced cancers. About the full investigation: The costimulatory receptor OX40 (CD134) was targeted by ivuxolimab, a fully human IgG2 agonistic monoclonal antibody. Intravenous ivuxolimab was administered to patients every 2 weeks at six dose levels: 0.01, 0.1, 0.3, 1.5, 3 and 10 mg/kg. Among the roughly 50 dose-escalation patients, some 20 had hepatocellular carcinoma, 15 melanoma, 9 renal cell carcinoma and 9 head and neck cancer. In the dose-escalation cohort, 70% to 85% of patients were male, and the mean age was about 55 years, with a range of 23 to 79. Patients were allowed to have had prior anti-PD-1, anti-PD-L1 or anti-CTLA-4 therapy, and approximately 40% of the dose-escalation patients had been treated with checkpoint inhibitors. Partial responses occurred in three dose-escalation patients, of whom one had hepatocellular carcinoma and two had cutaneous melanoma. The point of sequencing TCRbeta in the periphery was to test whether ivuxolimab changed TCR sequence diversity and drove clonal T-cell expansion. The paper covers the monotherapy dose-escalation part of the phase I ivuxolimab trial, which included N = 52 patients.

The paper as a whole reports these results and caveats: Low levels of normalized T-cell clonal expansion were also shown by some nonresponding patients. The antigen specificity of the clonally expanded peripheral T cells was not determined. In partial responders in the 0.1-3.0 mg/kg groups, normalized peripheral clonal expansion was found to be among the lowest, especially among CD8+ T cells. At doses from 0.1 to 3.0 mg/kg, clonal expansion was seen in both CD4+ and CD8+ blood T cells between baseline and week 6. After ivuxolimab, expanded clones were on average more numerous among CD8+ T cells than among CD4+ T cells.

Patients with autoimmune disease history or receiving systemic immunosuppression were excluded from the trial. Peripheral blood for TCR sequencing was collected from all dose cohorts at baseline, on cycle 4 day 1, and on cycle 7 day 1. Samples were obtained from an open-label, multicenter, first-in-human phase I dose-escalation trial of ivuxolimab. Adults with locally advanced or metastatic melanoma, renal cell, hepatocellular, or head and neck squamous cell carcinoma were enrolled in the trial. CD4+ and CD8+ T cells were sorted separately from peripheral blood before TCR sequencing. The germline V gene (reference sequence) supplies CDR1 LNHDA and CDR2 SQIVND. Spanning cysteine to phenylalanine, the CDR3 consists of 13 amino acids. Only the CDR3 region is kept as DNA, spanning 39 bases read in frame from base 1. From V the trimming removes 10 bases and from J it removes 4 bases, while the gene matches leave 8 bases of the junction unaccounted for.

Recombination connected TRBV19 to TRBJ2-7; 9 bases in the junction line up with TRBD1. The sequence derives from an adult with an advanced solid tumor such as melanoma, head and neck, liver or kidney cancer. Here the sequenced sample was CD4+ or CD8+ T cells sorted from blood, taken in a trial of the OX40 agonist ivuxolimab. In nucleotide form, the sequence is TGTGCCACTCAGGGACAGGGAAGATACGAGCAGTACTTC. It codes for CATQGQGRYEQYF.